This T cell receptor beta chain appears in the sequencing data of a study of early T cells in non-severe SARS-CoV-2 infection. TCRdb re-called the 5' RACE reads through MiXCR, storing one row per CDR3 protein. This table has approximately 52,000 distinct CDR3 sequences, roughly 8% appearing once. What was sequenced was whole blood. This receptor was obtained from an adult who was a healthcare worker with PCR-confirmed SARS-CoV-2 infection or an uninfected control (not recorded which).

The CDR3 DNA sequence: TGTGCCAGCACCGCACAGGGATCCAAAAACATTCAGTACTTC. It translates to CASTAQGSKNIQYF. This chain joins TRBV28 and TRBJ2-4, with D perhaps TRBD1 (6 bases). Germline values: CDR1 MDHEN, CDR2 SYDVKM. V was cut by 7 bases and J by 2 bases, with 12 bases left in between. The CDR3 length is 14 residues.